This T cell receptor (beta chain) comes out of a study of cytomegalovirus exposure and HLA in healthy donors. PCR primers comprised 60 Vbeta and 13 Jbeta primers. TCRdb's copy holds only in-frame clones and misses some; the assay was immunoSEQ multiplex PCR. This sample has about 130,000 clones, with roughly 76% found just once. There are 16 residues in the CDR3. V trimming: 0 bases; J trimming: 7 bases; junction bases outside the gene matches: 8. Looked up from germline, CDR1 is SGHVS and CDR2 is FNYEAQ. The material sequenced was PBMCs. This chain links TRBV7-6 with TRBJ2-1; 8 bases line up with TRBD1. The sequence was obtained from a woman aged 55-75 years in good health and CMV-seropositive. CDR3 loop: CASSLASGQGENEQFF. For the CDR3, the DNA is TGTGCCAGCAGCTTAGCGTCAGGACAGGGCGAAAATGAGCAGTTCTTC.